This T cell receptor beta chain derives from a study of cytotoxic CD8 clonotypes in ibrutinib-treated CLL. TCRdb keeps only in-frame clones here, not all; method: immunoSEQ multiplex PCR. Of about 39,000 clones in the sample, roughly 65% were seen once. There are 14 residues in the CDR3. With 5 bases removed from V and 2 bases from J, the gap between germline ends came to 11 bases. Germline CDR1 reads PRHDT; CDR2 reads FYEKMQ (reference sequence). The sequence was collected from a human donor with chronic lymphocytic leukemia. The rearrangement joins TRBV13 to TRBJ2-3, with D unclear. Sequencing was performed on PBMCs, taken at disease progression, from a patient treated with ibrutinib. CDR3 DNA sequence: TGTGCCAGCAGCCAAGGACCTATCACAGATACGCAGTATTTT. It codes for CASSQGPITDTQYF.